Listed below are T cell receptor beta chains from one sample, sequenced in a study of tumor-infiltrating lymphocytes in oesophageal squamous cell carcinoma. From the PCR reads, TCRdb called clonotypes with MiXCR, one entry per CDR3 protein. This sample has some 20,000 distinct CDR3 sequences, with approximately 46% found just once. Sequencing used normal esophageal tissue next to the tumor. The receptors come from a female donor with esophageal squamous cell carcinoma. CDR3s leave out the opening cysteine and the closing phenylalanine or tryptophan. The D gene is left open where the match is weak. The size field is filled for only some rows; it gives once, few, many or a size class.

many,TRBV19,TRBJ2-1,TRBD2,ASSQGLAGPSYNEQF
.,TRBV5-8,.,.,ASSWDNYGYT
.,TRBV11-2,TRBJ2-3,TRBD1,ASSLDRARY
once,TRBV6-5,.,TRBD2,ASTLAGNYNEQF
many,TRBV5-3,TRBJ2-5,.,ASSLAGGETQY
.,TRBV11-1,TRBJ2-3,TRBD1,ASSLQGGETDTQY
many,TRBV7-9,TRBJ2-7,.,ASLKVAENNEQY
.,TRBV12-3/TRBV12-4,TRBJ1-4,.,ASRRGPNEKLF
once,TRBV12-5,TRBJ2-7,TRBD2,ASGTYQTSDSYEQY
many,TRBV7-9,TRBJ2-1,.,ASSLQGGQYNEQF
few,TRBV5-1,TRBJ2-3,TRBD2,ASSLGVAGVTGELY
few,TRBV6-6,TRBJ2-7,.,ASSDSIQGGYNEQY
medium-sized,TRBV28,TRBJ2-5,.,ASSLASEAQY
.,TRBV26,.,.,ASSPTSGTQTQY
.,TRBV11-1,TRBJ1-1,TRBD1,ASTPRVDRTEAF
.,TRBV6-6,TRBJ1-1,.,ASSPVNTEAF
once,TRBV24-1,TRBJ2-3,TRBD2,ATSDPTPGTRDGTDTQY